These 28 T cell receptor beta chains were sequenced from one sample in a study of cytomegalovirus exposure and HLA in healthy donors. The PCR made use of 60 Vbeta and 13 Jbeta primers. Profiled with immunoSEQ multiplex PCR; TCRdb holds only in-frame clones, not every one. The table includes 99,000 or so clones, around 70% detected once. The material sequenced was PBMCs. These TCRs come from a man between 40 and 49 years old in good health and CMV-seronegative.

CDR3 residues: CASSFSSNEQFF. In nucleotides, the CDR3 is TGCGCCAGCAGCTTCTCGTCCAATGAGCAGTTCTTC. This chain links TRBV5-1 with TRBJ2-1; D gene unclear. V lost 2 bases to trimming and J lost 6 bases, with 6 bases between them. The CDR3 consists of 12 residues. The V gene's germline CDR1 is SGHRS and CDR2 YFSETQ.

The CDR3 is CAAREGQGPLSTDTQYF. As DNA, the CDR3 is TGTGCCGCCCGAGAGGGACAGGGGCCCCTCAGCACAGATACGCAGTATTTT. The chain is built from TRBV2 and TRBJ2-3; TRBD1 aligns across 10 bases. Trimming cost V 11 bases and J 0 bases; bases outside gene matches: 14. The CDR3 has 17 residues. Germline V gives CDR1 SNHLY, CDR2 FYNNEI.

V gene TRBV4-1 combines with J gene TRBJ2-5, with 8 positions matching TRBD2. From germline, CDR1 is MGHRA and CDR2 YSYEKL. The CDR3 sequence is 14 residues long. Germline trimming cut 3 bases from V and 4 bases from J; bases unmatched to any gene: 4. The CDR3 DNA sequence: TGCGCCAGCAGCCATCGGGGGGGCTTAGAGACCCAGTACTTC. Translation: CASSHRGGLETQYF.

The chain uses TRBV27 and TRBJ2-7; 9 positions match TRBD1. CDR1 and CDR2 (germline): MNHEY, SMNVEV (reference sequence). The CDR3 sequence is 13 residues long. J lost 4 bases, V lost 6 bases, and 4 bases had no gene match. In DNA form, the CDR3 reads TGTGCCAGCAGACCCGGACAGGGGTACGAGCAGTACTTC. It translates to CASRPGQGYEQYF.

This clone occurred once. This chain uses TRBV4-1 with TRBJ2-3; possibly TRBD2 for D (6 bases). This CDR3 comprises 15 residues. Trimming pared 2 bases from V and 8 bases from J, leaving 17 bases between. Germline loops: CDR1 MGHRA, CDR2 YSYEKL. The CDR3 sequence: CASSQRRGEAGTQYF. Written as DNA, the CDR3 is TGCGCCAGCAGCCAAAGAAGAGGGGAGGCGGGTACGCAGTATTTT.

The chain couples TRBV19 to TRBJ2-4; D unclear. CDR1 is LNHDA and CDR2 is SQIVND in the germline V gene (reference sequence). V lost 2 bases, J lost 0 bases, and 17 bases lay in between. This CDR3 comprises 18 residues. CDR3 coding DNA: TGTGCCAGTAGTATATCGCCCGACACCTCGGTAGCCAAAAACATTCAGTACTTC. Translated: CASSISPDTSVAKNIQYF.

This clone was seen a few times. The gene calls are TRBV4-2 and TRBJ1-1; a possible D gene is TRBD1 (6 bases). Germline loops: CDR1 LGHNA, CDR2 YNFKEQ. CDR3 length equals 17 residues. V lost 1 base to trimming and J lost 0 bases, with 15 bases between them. The CDR3 bases are TGTGCCAGCAGCCAAGTTTTTATCAGGACAGTGAACACTGAAGCTTTCTTT. Translating gives CASSQVFIRTVNTEAFF.

The chain has TRBV7-6 and TRBJ1-5; D remains ambiguous. The CDR3 is made up of 14 amino acids. The V and J ends lost 1 base and 0 bases respectively, with 4 bases between them. The germline V gene has CDR1 SGHVS and CDR2 FNYEAQ. The CDR3 nucleotides are TGTGCCAGCAGCTTAGACAATAGCAATCAGCCCCAGCATTTT. Translation gives CASSLDNSNQPQHF.

The chain has TRBV21-1 and TRBJ1-5; the D call in the table, TRBD1, was not verified against the DNA. TRBV21-1 is reported as a pseudogene. This CDR3 is 15 amino acids long. CDR3: CASSKAGQIDQPQHF. The CDR3 bases are TGTGCCAGCAGCAAAGCGGGACAGATAGATCAGCCCCAGCATTTT.

As for this clone: The junction differs from germline at one of its ends, possibly a read error. The chain couples TRBV7-9 to TRBJ1-1, with 9 bases aligning to TRBD1. This CDR3 has 11 amino acids. CDR1 and CDR2 from the germline V gene are SEHNR and FQNEAQ (reference sequence). CDR3 in amino acids: CSSSRDRAAFF. CDR3 in DNA: TGTTCCAGCAGCAGGGACAGGGCGGCTTTCTTT.

The rearrangement joins TRBV5-4 to TRBJ1-6; D may be TRBD1 (5 bases). The germline CDR1 and CDR2 sequences are SGHNT and YYREEE (reference sequence). V lost 4 bases, J lost 5 bases, and 16 bases lay in between. CDR3 length equals 16 residues. For the CDR3, the DNA is TGTGCCAGCAGCGGGGGGGTCCCAACAAATAATTCACCCCTCCACTTT. Its protein product is CASSGGVPTNNSPLHF.

Only a few counts were recorded for this clone. The chain carries TRBV9 and TRBJ2-7, with 9 bases identical to TRBD1. J gave up 5 bases and V 4 bases, and 4 bases lay outside the gene matches. The CDR3 contains 13 residues. Looked up from germline, CDR1 is SGDLS and CDR2 is YYNGEE. The DNA for the CDR3 is TGTGCCAGCAGCACAAGACAGGGGGACGAGCAGTACTTC. This codes for CASSTRQGDEQYF. The full variable domain, completed using reference TRBV9 and TRBJ2-7, is DSGVTQTPKHLITATGQRVTLRCSPRSGDLSVYWYQQSLDQGLQFLIQYYNGEERAKGNILERFSAQQFPDLHSELNLSSLELGDSALYFCASSTRQGDEQYFGPGTRLTVT.

J is TRBJ1-4 and V is TRBV6-5, with D possibly TRBD1 on 5 matching bases. The CDR3 runs to 15 residues. The germline V and J ends were trimmed by 0 bases and 2 bases, with 7 bases remaining between them. From germline, CDR1 is MNHEY and CDR2 SVGAGI. DNA of the CDR3: TGTGCCAGCAGTTACTCGGGACTGACTAATGAAAAACTGTTTTTT. This codes for CASSYSGLTNEKLFF.

The sample holds a few counts of this clone. The V gene is TRBV9, the J gene TRBJ1-1; 10 positions agree with TRBD1. V dropped 0 bases and J dropped 4; count of bases not matched to a gene: 0. This CDR3 comprises 14 residues. CDR1 and CDR2 from the germline V gene are SGDLS and YYNGEE. The CDR3 DNA reads as TGTGCCAGCAGCGTAGGACAGGGGGCCACTGAAGCTTTCTTT. Protein product: CASSVGQGATEAFF. Supplemented by reference TRBV9 and TRBJ1-1, the full variable domain reads DSGVTQTPKHLITATGQRVTLRCSPRSGDLSVYWYQQSLDQGLQFLIQYYNGEERAKGNILERFSAQQFPDLHSELNLSSLELGDSALYFCASSVGQGATEAFFGQGTRLTVV.

The chain's CDR3 is CATSRASALSVGANVLTF. CDR3 in DNA: TGTGCCACCAGCAGAGCCAGCGCCCTATCGGTGGGGGCCAACGTCCTGACTTTC. The chain combines TRBV15 with TRBJ2-6; no clear D gene. The CDR3 is 18 amino acids. The V gene lost 1 base and the J gene lost 4 bases, with 17 bases spanning the gap. CDR1 is LNHNV and CDR2 is YYDKDF in the germline V gene (reference sequence).

The chain employs TRBV9 and TRBJ2-7, with TRBD2 matching over 7 bases. Unmatched junction bases numbered 6, after V lost 0 bases and J lost 3 bases. The CDR3 has 15 amino acids. Germline V gene data show CDR1 as SGDLS and CDR2 as YYNGEE. CDR3 sequence (DNA): TGTGCCAGCAGCGTAGAGGGCGGGGGAGACTACGAGCAGTACTTC. It codes for CASSVEGGGDYEQYF.

The chain recombines TRBV6-6 with TRBJ2-7; TRBD1 agrees at 8 bases. Losses at the gene ends were 4 bases for V and 1 base for J; bases not matched to a gene: 6. CDR3 length equals 15 residues. Germline values: CDR1 MNHNY, CDR2 SVGAGI (reference sequence). The CDR3 DNA reads TGTGCCAGCAGTTCCCGGACAGGGCATTCCTACGAGCAGTACTTC. Residues: CASSSRTGHSYEQYF.

The rearrangement joins TRBV11-3 to TRBJ2-3; TRBD2 matches 12 bases. The CDR3 is 16 residues long. The germline V gene has CDR1 SGHNT and CDR2 YENEEA. Trimming removed 4 bases from V and 1 base from J; junction bases left unmatched: 3. The CDR3 reads CASSSWTSGGTDTQYF. For the CDR3, the DNA is TGTGCCAGCAGCTCCTGGACTAGCGGGGGCACAGATACGCAGTATTTT.

The chain is built from TRBV7-6 and TRBJ2-2; 9 bases map to TRBD2. CDR1 and CDR2 (germline): SGHVS, FNYEAQ. CDR3 length: 17 residues. With V trimmed by 0 bases and J by 6 bases, 8 bases remained unmatched. The CDR3 DNA reads TGTGCCAGCAGCTTAGCCCCAGCCCGCGGGGGGGCCGGGGAGCTGTTTTTT. This gives the protein CASSLAPARGGAGELFF.

This clone was observed a handful of times. The chain couples TRBV7-2 to TRBJ1-5; a weak D match, TRBD1 (5 bases). The germline V gene encodes CDR1 SGHTA and CDR2 FQGNSA. The CDR3 loop spans 15 amino acids. Trimming removed 3 bases at V and 0 bases at J, with 9 bases between. The CDR3: CASSLTDISNQPQHF. The CDR3, as DNA: TGTGCCAGCAGCTTGACGGACATTAGCAATCAGCCCCAGCATTTT.

This clone was detected only a few times. This chain connects TRBV2 to TRBJ1-1; 8 bases line up with TRBD1. V shed 7 bases and J 1 base; nucleotides not matched to a gene: 2. The CDR3 length is 13 residues. CDR1 and CDR2 from the germline V gene are SNHLY and FYNNEI. The CDR3 region is CASTDRENTEAFF. The CDR3 DNA sequence: TGTGCCAGCACGGACAGGGAGAACACTGAAGCTTTCTTT.

The sample holds one count of this clone. The chain has TRBV6-1 and TRBJ2-5; the D gene is possibly TRBD1 (7 bases). This CDR3 contains 19 residues. Germline lookup yields CDR1 MNHNS and CDR2 SASEGT. The V gene lost 1 base and the J gene lost 5 bases, with 26 bases spanning the gap. CDR3 coding DNA: TGTGCCAGCAGTGAAGACTCCCGGAGGGGGCGGCGTGGGATGGAGACCCAGTACTTC. Translated: CASSEDSRRGRRGMETQYF.

A few counts support this clone. V is TRBV9 and J is TRBJ1-5; 7 bases agree with TRBD1. Trimming cost V 3 bases and J 0 bases; bases outside gene matches: 9. CDR1 and CDR2 (germline): SGDLS, YYNGEE. This CDR3 has 17 residues. In DNA form, the CDR3 reads TGTGCCAGCAGCGCCCCCAAGGGGACAGATAGCAATCAGCCCCAGCATTTT. As protein: CASSAPKGTDSNQPQHF.

The V and J genes are TRBV6-1 and TRBJ2-2; 8 bases match TRBD2. Germline V lookup: CDR1 MNHNS, CDR2 SASEGT. This CDR3 is built from 15 residues. V dropped 8 bases and J dropped 5; count of bases not matched to a gene: 10. CDR3 amino acids: CASPNRAGGTGELFF. The DNA for the CDR3 is TGTGCCAGCCCCAACCGGGCGGGAGGTACCGGGGAGCTGTTTTTT.

The genes are TRBV29-1 and TRBJ2-7, with 7 bases matching TRBD2. Germline lookup yields CDR1 SQVTM and CDR2 ANQGSEA. V lost 4 bases to trimming and J lost 5 bases; unmatched junction nucleotides: 8. CDR3 length: 13 amino acids. CDR3 sequence (DNA): TGCAGCGTTGGTTCCGGTGGGGGGGACGAGCAGTACTTC. Translating it yields CSVGSGGGDEQYF.

This clone was observed at least ten times. The J gene is TRBJ1-3, the V gene TRBV10-3; the D is unclear. The germline gives CDR1 ENHRY, CDR2 SYGVKD. This CDR3 region has 13 residues. The V and J ends lost 9 bases and 0 bases respectively, with 9 bases between them. CDR3 region: CAIRESSGNTIYF. CDR3 nucleotides: TGTGCCATACGCGAGAGCTCTGGAAACACCATATATTTT.

This clone was detected once. The J gene is TRBJ1-1, the V gene TRBV5-1; 7 bases are shared with TRBD1. Germline CDR1 SGHRS, CDR2 YFSETQ. With 1 base clipped from V and 6 bases from J, the junction kept 6 bases outside the gene matches. This CDR3 comprises 14 residues. The CDR3 protein is CASSLLGGNAEAFF. The CDR3 nucleotides read TGCGCCAGCAGCTTGTTAGGGGGCAATGCTGAAGCTTTCTTT.

V and J are TRBV5-8 and TRBJ1-2; the match to TRBD1 covers 8 bases. V shed 1 base, J shed 4 bases, and the junction held 0 bases outside the gene matches. CDR1 is SGHTS, CDR2 YDEGEE, per germline. The CDR3 totals 13 residues. The CDR3 sequence: CASSLQGAYGYTF. The CDR3 DNA reads TGTGCCAGCAGCTTGCAGGGGGCCTATGGCTACACCTTC.